This T cell receptor beta chain was documented in a study of neurological immune-mediated disorders. Whole-study results and caveats: Expanded clones shared no identical CDR3 amino acid sequences across subjects, which suggested private TCR-beta repertoires in all groups. HTLV-1-associated myelopathy ranked highest for TCR clonal expansion and multiple sclerosis lowest, beneath healthy controls.

The CDR3 length is 16 residues. The germline V gene has CDR1 MNHEY and CDR2 SVGEGT. Trimming took 5 bases from V and 2 from J, leaving 18 bases between them. The authors produced cDNA by 5'RACE using 10-nucleotide random UMIs. MiXCR, run by TCRdb on the 5' RACE reads, gives a single entry per CDR3 protein. The data show some 95,000 distinct CDR3 sequences, approximately 3.3% seen once. At least ten counts were recorded for this clonotype. The antigen remains unidentified. The chain combines TRBV6-2 or TRBV6-3 with TRBJ2-5, with D possibly matching TRBD2 (5 bases). The sequence was collected from a young woman with multiple sclerosis. Specimen: PBMCs. DNA for the CDR3: TGTGCCAGCAGTCCCCTACTGGGTAGCGTACAAGAGACCCAGTACTTC. It encodes CASSPLLGSVQETQYF.